These T cell receptor beta chains were read from a single sample in a study of cytomegalovirus exposure and HLA in healthy donors. TCRdb's table, derived via immunoSEQ multiplex PCR, lists solely in-frame clones and lacks some. The table lists about 150,000 clones, approximately 75% of them singletons. The sequencing sample was made of PBMCs. These receptors were collected from a man younger than 30 in good health and CMV-seronegative. CDR3s leave out the opening cysteine and the closing phenylalanine or tryptophan. Fields, in order: D gene, V gene, J gene, CDR3 protein. D genes are given only for firm matches.

>-|TRBV29-1|TRBJ2-5
SVEGVQETQY
>TRBD2|TRBV6-4|TRBJ2-2
ASSDSREGGTGELF
>TRBD1|TRBV4-3|TRBJ1-2
ASSQGQGGYGYT
>TRBD2|TRBV4-1|TRBJ2-5
ASSQVGWGGETQY
>-|TRBV5-1|TRBJ1-1
ASSATTGLNTEAF
>TRBD1|TRBV15|TRBJ2-6
ATSGQGASGANVLT
>TRBD2|TRBV2|TRBJ2-2
ASSDGTSGVTGELF
>-|TRBV5-1|TRBJ1-1
ASSLVWGMNTEAF
>-|TRBV7-9|TRBJ1-5
ASSLQGSQPQH
>-|TRBV30|TRBJ1-2
AWSVRDGYT
>-|TRBV27|TRBJ1-4
ASSLLGIGSGPNEKLF
>TRBD1|TRBV4-2|TRBJ1-2
ASSQDPRQGPVTNYGYT
>TRBD2|TRBV5-1|TRBJ2-3
ASSDQGLAGARDTQY
>TRBD1|TRBV30|TRBJ1-2
AWIRTGRSGGYT
>-|TRBV7-9|TRBJ2-1
ASSLTGSYNEQF
>-|TRBV19|TRBJ1-5
ASSSLGRTNQPQH
>TRBD2|TRBV11-2|TRBJ2-3
ASSLALAGGTLGWDTQY
>-|TRBV7-2|TRBJ1-2
ASSLARQVLT
>TRBD1|TRBV11-2|TRBJ2-3
ASSLQLTGDTHTDTQY
>TRBD2|TRBV5-8|TRBJ2-5
ASSLGSSGEETQY
>TRBD1|TRBV29-1|TRBJ2-3
SVRTGPSTDTQY
>-|TRBV2|TRBJ1-5
ASSGEQGQPQH
>TRBD1|TRBV11-2|TRBJ2-1
ASSQRQGYEQF
>-|TRBV11-3|TRBJ2-7
ASSLAGSPSEQY
>-|TRBV4-3|TRBJ2-3
ASSQDRKGGPGTDTQY
>TRBD1|TRBV28|TRBJ2-3
ASSFHRGRGTDTQY
>-|TRBV7-9|TRBJ1-6
ASSRKDRNNSPLH
>TRBD1|TRBV5-1|TRBJ1-3
ASSIGQGENTIY
>-|TRBV6-5|TRBJ1-5
ASSWEGPGGRQPQH
>-|TRBV2|TRBJ2-5
ASSEQGGQETQY
>TRBD1|TRBV6-5|TRBJ1-5
ASSYSRQGPQH
>-|TRBV14|TRBJ2-6
ASSLYPRGTGANGLT
>TRBD1|TRBV6-4|TRBJ2-2
ASSDSWTGDTGELF
>TRBD2|TRBV29-1|TRBJ2-1
SVVGTTHPEQF
>-|TRBV7-2|TRBJ2-1
ASSPQRNEQF
>-|TRBV30|TRBJ1-5
AWSDYQPQH
>TRBD2|TRBV7-6|TRBJ2-7
ASSLGAGGNYEQY
>TRBD2|TRBV10-3|TRBJ2-1
AISDPGGRRNEQF
>-|TRBV9|TRBJ2-4
ASARGFGNIQY
>TRBD2|TRBV29-1|TRBJ2-7
SVALSGGMFDEQY
>TRBD1|TRBV4-1|TRBJ2-2
ASSQVAGGQGAGGELF
>TRBD1|TRBV5-1|TRBJ1-5
ASSAGQGDLPQH
>-|TRBV7-8|TRBJ2-1
ASRAVNEQF
>TRBD2|TRBV7-6|TRBJ2-5
ASSRNGGGAKETQY
>TRBD2|TRBV4-1|TRBJ2-3
ASSLRTSGGYRVDTQY
>TRBD1|TRBV2|TRBJ1-2
ASSEALGGGYT
>-|TRBV7-8|TRBJ1-6
ASSLDRVNNSPLH
>TRBD2|TRBV4-2|TRBJ2-3
ASRGYSGGPSTDTQY
>-|TRBV13|TRBJ2-1
ASSLQGGTLRAYNEQF
>TRBD2|TRBV19|TRBJ2-2
ASNGGAVAGELF
>-|TRBV5-1|TRBJ2-2
ASSPDMGGTGELF
>-|TRBV14|TRBJ1-5
ARPTGTVSYSNQPQH
>TRBD1|TRBV14|TRBJ2-1
ASSQHFGTGGGNEQF